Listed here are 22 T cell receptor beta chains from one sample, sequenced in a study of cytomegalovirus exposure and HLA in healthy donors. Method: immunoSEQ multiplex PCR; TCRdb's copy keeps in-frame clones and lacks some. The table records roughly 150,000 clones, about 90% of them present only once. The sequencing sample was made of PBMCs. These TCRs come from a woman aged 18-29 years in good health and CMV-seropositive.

The CDR3 region has the DNA TGCGCCAGCAGCTTGTTAGAGACAGGGATCACAGATACGCAGTATTTT. Its translation is CASSLLETGITDTQYF. V and J are TRBV5-1 and TRBJ2-3; TRBD1 matches at 7 bases. The CDR3 extends over 16 amino acids. V dropped 1 base and J dropped 2; count of bases not matched to a gene: 7. Germline V gives CDR1 SGHRS, CDR2 YFSETQ. Full variable domain (outside the CDR3, taken from reference TRBV5-1 and TRBJ2-3): KAGVTQTPRYLIKTRGQQVTLSCSPISGHRSVSWYQQTPGQGLQFLFEYFSETQRNKGNFPGRFSGRQFSNSRSEMNVSTLELGDSALYLCASSLLETGITDTQYFGPGTRLTVL.

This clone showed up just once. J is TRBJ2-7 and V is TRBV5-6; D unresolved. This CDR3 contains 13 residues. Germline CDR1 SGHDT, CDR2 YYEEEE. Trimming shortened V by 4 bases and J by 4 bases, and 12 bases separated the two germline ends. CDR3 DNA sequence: TGTGCCAGCAGCCGAGACTTTCCATACGAGCAGTACTTC. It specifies CASSRDFPYEQYF.

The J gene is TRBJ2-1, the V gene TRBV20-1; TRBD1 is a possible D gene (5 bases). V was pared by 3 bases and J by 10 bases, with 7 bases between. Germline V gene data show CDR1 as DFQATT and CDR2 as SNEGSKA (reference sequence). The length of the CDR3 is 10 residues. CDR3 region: CSASRQEQFF. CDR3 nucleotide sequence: TGCAGTGCTAGTCGACAGGAGCAGTTCTTC.

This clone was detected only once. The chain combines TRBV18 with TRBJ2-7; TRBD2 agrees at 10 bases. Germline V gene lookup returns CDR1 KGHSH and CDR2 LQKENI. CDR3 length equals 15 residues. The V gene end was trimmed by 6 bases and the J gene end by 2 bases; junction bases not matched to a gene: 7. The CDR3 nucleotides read TGTGCCAGCTCTCCCCCTAGCGGGGGAACCTACGAGCAGTACTTC. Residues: CASSPPSGGTYEQYF. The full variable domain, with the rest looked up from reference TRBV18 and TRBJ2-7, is NAGVMQNPRHLVRRRGQEARLRCSPMKGHSHVYWYRQLPEEGLKFMVYLQKENIIDESGMPKERFSAEFPKEGPSILRIQQVVRGDSAAYFCASSPPSGGTYEQYFGPGTRLTVT.

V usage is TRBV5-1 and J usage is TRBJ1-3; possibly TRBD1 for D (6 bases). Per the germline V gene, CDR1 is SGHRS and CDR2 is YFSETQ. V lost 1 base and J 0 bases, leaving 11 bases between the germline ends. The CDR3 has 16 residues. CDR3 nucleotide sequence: TGCGCCAGCAGCTTGCCAGGGACAACCTCTGGAAACACCATATATTTT. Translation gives CASSLPGTTSGNTIYF. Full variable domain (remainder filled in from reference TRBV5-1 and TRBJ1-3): KAGVTQTPRYLIKTRGQQVTLSCSPISGHRSVSWYQQTPGQGLQFLFEYFSETQRNKGNFPGRFSGRQFSNSRSEMNVSTLELGDSALYLCASSLPGTTSGNTIYFGEGSWLTVV.

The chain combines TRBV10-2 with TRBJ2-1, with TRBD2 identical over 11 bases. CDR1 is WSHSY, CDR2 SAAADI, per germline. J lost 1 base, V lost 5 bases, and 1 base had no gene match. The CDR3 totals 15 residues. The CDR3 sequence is CASSLAGGSYNEQFF. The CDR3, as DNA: TGCGCCAGCAGTTTAGCGGGAGGGTCCTACAATGAGCAGTTCTTC.

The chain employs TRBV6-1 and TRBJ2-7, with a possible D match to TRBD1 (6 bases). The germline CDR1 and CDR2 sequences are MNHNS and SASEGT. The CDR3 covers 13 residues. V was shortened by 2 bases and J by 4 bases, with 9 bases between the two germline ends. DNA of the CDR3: TGTGCCAGCAGTGAATCAGGGGAGTACGAGCAGTACTTC. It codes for CASSESGEYEQYF.

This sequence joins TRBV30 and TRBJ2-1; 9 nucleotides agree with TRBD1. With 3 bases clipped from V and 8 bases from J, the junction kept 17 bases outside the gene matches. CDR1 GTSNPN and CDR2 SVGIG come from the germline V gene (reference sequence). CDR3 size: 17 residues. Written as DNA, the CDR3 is TGTGCCTGGAGCGCCCCATCCCGGGACAGGGTTGGGGATGAGCAGTTCTTC. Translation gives CAWSAPSRDRVGDEQFF.

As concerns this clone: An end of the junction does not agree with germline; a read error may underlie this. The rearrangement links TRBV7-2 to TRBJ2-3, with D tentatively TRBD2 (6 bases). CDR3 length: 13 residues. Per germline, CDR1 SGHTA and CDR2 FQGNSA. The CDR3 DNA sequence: TGTGCCAGCAGCTTCGGGAGCAAAGATACGCAGTATTTT. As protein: CASSFGSKDTQYF.

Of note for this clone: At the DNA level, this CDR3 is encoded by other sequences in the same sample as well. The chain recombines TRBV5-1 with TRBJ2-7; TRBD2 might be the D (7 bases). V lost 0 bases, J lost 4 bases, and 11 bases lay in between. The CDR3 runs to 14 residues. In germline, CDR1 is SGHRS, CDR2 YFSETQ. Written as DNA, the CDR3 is TGCGCCAGCAGCTTGGAACAGGGACTATACGAGCAGTACTTC. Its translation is CASSLEQGLYEQYF. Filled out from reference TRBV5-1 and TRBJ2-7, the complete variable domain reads KAGVTQTPRYLIKTRGQQVTLSCSPISGHRSVSWYQQTPGQGLQFLFEYFSETQRNKGNFPGRFSGRQFSNSRSEMNVSTLELGDSALYLCASSLEQGLYEQYFGPGTRLTVT.

CDR3 bases: TGTGCCAGCAGAACCCTGGGACAGTCCCAGCACCGCGATCAGCCCCAGCATTTT. Protein sequence: CASRTLGQSQHRDQPQHF. The J gene is TRBJ1-5, the V gene TRBV28; 7 bases are shared with TRBD1. The CDR3 sequence is 18 residues long. V was clipped by 6 bases and J by 5 bases; unmatched bases: 19. The V gene's germline CDR1 is MDHEN and CDR2 SYDVKM.

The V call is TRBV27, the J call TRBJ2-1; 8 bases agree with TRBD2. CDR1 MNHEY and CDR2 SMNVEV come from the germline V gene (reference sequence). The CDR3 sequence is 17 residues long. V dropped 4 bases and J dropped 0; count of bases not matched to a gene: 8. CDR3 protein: CASSSGTSLSSYNEQFF. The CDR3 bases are TGTGCCAGCAGTTCCGGGACTAGTTTGAGCTCCTACAATGAGCAGTTCTTC.

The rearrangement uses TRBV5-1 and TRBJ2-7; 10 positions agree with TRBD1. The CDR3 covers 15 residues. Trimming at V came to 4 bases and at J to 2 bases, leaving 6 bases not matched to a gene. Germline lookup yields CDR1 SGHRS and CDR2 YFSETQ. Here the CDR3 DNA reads TGCGCCAGCAGCGTCTCCGGGACAGGGGCCTACGAGCAGTACTTC. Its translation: CASSVSGTGAYEQYF. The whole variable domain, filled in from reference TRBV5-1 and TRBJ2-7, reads KAGVTQTPRYLIKTRGQQVTLSCSPISGHRSVSWYQQTPGQGLQFLFEYFSETQRNKGNFPGRFSGRQFSNSRSEMNVSTLELGDSALYLCASSVSGTGAYEQYFGPGTRLTVT.

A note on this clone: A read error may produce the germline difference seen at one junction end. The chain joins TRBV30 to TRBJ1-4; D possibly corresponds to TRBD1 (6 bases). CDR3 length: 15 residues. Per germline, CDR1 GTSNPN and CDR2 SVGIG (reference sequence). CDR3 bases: TGTGCCTGGAGTGAAACAGGGCTCGATAATGAAAAGCTGTTTTTT. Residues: CAWSETGLDNEKLFF.

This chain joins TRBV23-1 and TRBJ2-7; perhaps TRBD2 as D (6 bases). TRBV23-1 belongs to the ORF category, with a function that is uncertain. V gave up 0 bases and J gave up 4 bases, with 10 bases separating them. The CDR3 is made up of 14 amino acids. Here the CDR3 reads CASSQSCGTYEQYF. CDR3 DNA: TGCGCCAGCAGTCAATCGTGCGGGACGTACGAGCAGTACTTC.

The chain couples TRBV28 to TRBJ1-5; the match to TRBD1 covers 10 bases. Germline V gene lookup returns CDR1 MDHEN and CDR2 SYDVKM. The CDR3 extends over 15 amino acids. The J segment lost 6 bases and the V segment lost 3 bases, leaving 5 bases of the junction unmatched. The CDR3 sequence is CASSFDRGLGQPQHF. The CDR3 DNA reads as TGTGCCAGCAGTTTCGACAGGGGGCTCGGTCAGCCCCAGCATTTT.

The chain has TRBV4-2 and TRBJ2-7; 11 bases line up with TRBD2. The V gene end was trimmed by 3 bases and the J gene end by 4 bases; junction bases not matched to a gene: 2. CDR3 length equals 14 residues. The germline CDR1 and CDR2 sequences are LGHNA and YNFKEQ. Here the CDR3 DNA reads TGTGCCAGCAGCCAGGGACTAGCGGATTACGAGCAGTACTTC. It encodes CASSQGLADYEQYF.

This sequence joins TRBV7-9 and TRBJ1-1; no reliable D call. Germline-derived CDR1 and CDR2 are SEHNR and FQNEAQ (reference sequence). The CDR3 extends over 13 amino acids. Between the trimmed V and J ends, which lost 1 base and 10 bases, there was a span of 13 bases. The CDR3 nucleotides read TGTGCCAGCAGCTTAGTAGCACCCGAAGGAGCTTTCTTT. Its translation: CASSLVAPEGAFF. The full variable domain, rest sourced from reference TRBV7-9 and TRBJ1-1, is DTGVSQNPRHKITKRGQNVTFRCDPISEHNRLYWYRQTLGQGPEFLTYFQNEAQLEKSRLLSDRFSAERPKGSFSTLEIQRTEQGDSAMYLCASSLVAPEGAFFGQGTRLTVV.

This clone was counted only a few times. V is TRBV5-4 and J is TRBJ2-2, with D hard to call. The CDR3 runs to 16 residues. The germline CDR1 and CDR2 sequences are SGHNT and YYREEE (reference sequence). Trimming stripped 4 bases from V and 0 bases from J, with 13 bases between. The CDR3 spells CASSHAAIANTGELFF. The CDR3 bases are TGTGCCAGCAGCCATGCCGCGATAGCGAACACCGGGGAGCTGTTTTTT.

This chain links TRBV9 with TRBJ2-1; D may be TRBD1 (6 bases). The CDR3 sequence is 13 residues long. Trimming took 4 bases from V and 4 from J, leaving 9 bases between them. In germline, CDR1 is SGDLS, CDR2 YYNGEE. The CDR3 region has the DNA TGTGCCAGCAGCACAGGGACATACAATGAGCAGTTCTTC. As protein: CASSTGTYNEQFF. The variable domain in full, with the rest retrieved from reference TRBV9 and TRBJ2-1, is DSGVTQTPKHLITATGQRVTLRCSPRSGDLSVYWYQQSLDQGLQFLIQYYNGEERAKGNILERFSAQQFPDLHSELNLSSLELGDSALYFCASSTGTYNEQFFGPGTRLTVL.

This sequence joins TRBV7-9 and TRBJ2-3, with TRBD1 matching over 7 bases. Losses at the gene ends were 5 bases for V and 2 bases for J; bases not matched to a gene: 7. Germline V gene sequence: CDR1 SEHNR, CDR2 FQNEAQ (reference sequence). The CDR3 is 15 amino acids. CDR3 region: CASSTPGTDTDTQYF. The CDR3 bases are TGTGCCAGCAGCACTCCCGGGACAGACACAGATACGCAGTATTTT.

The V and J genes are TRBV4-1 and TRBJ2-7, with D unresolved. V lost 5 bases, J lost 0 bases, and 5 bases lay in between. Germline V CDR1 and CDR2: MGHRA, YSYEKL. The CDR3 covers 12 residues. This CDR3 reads CASSAGSYEQYF. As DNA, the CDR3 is TGCGCCAGCAGCGCAGGCTCCTACGAGCAGTACTTC.